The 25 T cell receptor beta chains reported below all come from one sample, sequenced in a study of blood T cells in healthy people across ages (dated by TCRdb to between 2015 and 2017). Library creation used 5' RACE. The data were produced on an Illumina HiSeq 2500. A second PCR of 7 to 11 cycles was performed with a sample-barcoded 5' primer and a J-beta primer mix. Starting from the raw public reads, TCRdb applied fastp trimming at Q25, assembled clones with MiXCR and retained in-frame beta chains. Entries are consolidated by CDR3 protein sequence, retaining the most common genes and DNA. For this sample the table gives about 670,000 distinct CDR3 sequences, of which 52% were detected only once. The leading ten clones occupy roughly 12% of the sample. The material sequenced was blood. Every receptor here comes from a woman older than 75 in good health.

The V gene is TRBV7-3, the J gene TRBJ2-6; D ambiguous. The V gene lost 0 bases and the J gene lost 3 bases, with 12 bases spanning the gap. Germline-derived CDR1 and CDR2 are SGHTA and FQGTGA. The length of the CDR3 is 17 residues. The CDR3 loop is CASSLTARSLGANVLTF. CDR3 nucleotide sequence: TGTGCCAGCAGCTTAACTGCCCGGTCTCTTGGGGCCAACGTCCTGACTTTC.

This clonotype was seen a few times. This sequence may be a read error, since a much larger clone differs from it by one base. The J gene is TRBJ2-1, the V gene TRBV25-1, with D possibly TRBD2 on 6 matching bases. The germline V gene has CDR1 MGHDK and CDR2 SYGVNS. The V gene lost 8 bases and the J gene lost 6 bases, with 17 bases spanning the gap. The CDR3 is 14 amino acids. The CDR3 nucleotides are TGTGCCAGCTCGGTAGCGGCTATTAGCAATGAGCAGTTCTTC. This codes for CASSVAAISNEQFF.

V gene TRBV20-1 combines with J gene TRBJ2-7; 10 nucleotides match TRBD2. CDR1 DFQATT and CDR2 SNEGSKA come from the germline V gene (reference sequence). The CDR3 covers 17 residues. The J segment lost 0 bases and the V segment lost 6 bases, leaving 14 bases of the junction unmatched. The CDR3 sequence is CSAKHSAGGPTSYEQYF. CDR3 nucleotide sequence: TGCAGTGCAAAGCACTCAGCGGGAGGGCCCACCTCCTACGAGCAGTACTTC.

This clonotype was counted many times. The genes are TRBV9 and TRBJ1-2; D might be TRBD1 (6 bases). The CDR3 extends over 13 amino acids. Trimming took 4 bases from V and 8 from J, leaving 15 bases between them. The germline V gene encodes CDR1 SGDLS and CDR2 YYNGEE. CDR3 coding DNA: TGTGCCAGCAGCCCGACCCCGGACAGAGGCTACACCTTC. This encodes CASSPTPDRGYTF.

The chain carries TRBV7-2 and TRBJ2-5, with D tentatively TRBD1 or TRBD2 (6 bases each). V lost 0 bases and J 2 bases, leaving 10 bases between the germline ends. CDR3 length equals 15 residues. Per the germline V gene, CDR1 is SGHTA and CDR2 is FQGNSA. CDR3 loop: CASSLAGGLQETQYF. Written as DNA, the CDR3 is TGTGCCAGCAGCTTAGCGGGGGGCCTGCAAGAGACCCAGTACTTC.

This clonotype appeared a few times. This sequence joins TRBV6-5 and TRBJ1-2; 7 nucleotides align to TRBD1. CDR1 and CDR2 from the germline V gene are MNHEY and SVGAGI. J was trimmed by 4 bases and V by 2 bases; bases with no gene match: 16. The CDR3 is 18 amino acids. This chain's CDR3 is CASSYTNLRQGRGYGYTF. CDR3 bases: TGTGCCAGCAGTTACACCAACCTAAGACAGGGAAGGGGCTATGGCTACACCTTC.

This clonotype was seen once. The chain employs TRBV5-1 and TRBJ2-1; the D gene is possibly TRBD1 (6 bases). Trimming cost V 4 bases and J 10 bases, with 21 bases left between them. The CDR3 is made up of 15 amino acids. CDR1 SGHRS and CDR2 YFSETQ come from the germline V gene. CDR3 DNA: TGCGCCAGCAGCGTATCTAGTAGGGGGATTGAAGAGCAGTTCTTC. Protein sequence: CASSVSSRGIEEQFF.

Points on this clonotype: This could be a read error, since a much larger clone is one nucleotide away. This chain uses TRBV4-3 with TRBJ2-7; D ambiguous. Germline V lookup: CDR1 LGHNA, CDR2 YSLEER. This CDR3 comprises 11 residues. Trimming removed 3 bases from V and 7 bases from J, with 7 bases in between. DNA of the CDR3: TGCGCCAGCAGCCATGACAATGAGCAGTACTTC. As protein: CASSHDNEQYF.

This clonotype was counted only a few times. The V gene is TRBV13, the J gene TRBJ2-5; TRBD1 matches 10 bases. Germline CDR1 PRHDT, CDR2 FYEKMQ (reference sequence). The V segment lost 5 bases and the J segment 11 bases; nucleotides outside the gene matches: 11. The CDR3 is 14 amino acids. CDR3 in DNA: TGTGCCAGCAGCCTTCAGGGACAGGGGAGTGAGCAGTACTTC. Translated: CASSLQGQGSEQYF.

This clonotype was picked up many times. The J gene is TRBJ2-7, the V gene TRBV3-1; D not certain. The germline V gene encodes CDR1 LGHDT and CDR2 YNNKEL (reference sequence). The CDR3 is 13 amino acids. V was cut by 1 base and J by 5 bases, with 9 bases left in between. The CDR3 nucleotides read TGTGCCAGCAGCCAAGGACGGGCCCACGAGCAGTACTTC. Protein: CASSQGRAHEQYF.

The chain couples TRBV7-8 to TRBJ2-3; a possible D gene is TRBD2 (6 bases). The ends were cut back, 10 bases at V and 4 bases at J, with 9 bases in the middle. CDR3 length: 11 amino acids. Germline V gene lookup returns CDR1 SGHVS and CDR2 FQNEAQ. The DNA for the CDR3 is TGTGCCAACTCGGGAGCAGATACGCAGTATTTT. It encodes CANSGADTQYF. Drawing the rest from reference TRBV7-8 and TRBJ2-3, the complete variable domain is GAGVSQSPRYKVAKRGQDVALRCDPISGHVSLFWYQQALGQGPEFLTYFQNEAQLDKSGLPSDRFFAERPEGSVSTLKIQRTQQEDSAVYLCANSGADTQYFGPGTRLTVL.

The CDR3 region has the DNA TGTGCCAGCAGTTTTCCCAGGGTTGGAGGAGAGACCCAGTACTTC. It is translated as CASSFPRVGGETQYF. This chain connects TRBV12-3 or TRBV12-4 to TRBJ2-5, with D perhaps given as TRBD1 or TRBD2 (5 bases each). There are 15 residues in the CDR3. V gave up 3 bases and J gave up 4 bases, with 15 bases separating them.

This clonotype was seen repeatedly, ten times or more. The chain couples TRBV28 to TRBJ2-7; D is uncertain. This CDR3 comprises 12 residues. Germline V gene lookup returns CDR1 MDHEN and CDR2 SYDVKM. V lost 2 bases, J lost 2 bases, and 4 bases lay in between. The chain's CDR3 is CASSLLAYEQYF. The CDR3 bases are TGTGCCAGCAGTTTACTCGCCTACGAGCAGTACTTC. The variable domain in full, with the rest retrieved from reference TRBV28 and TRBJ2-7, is DVKVTQSSRYLVKRTGEKVFLECVQDMDHENMFWYRQDPGLGLRLIYFSYDVKMKEKGDIPEGYSVSREKKERFSLILESASTNQTSMYLCASSLLAYEQYFGPGTRLTVT.

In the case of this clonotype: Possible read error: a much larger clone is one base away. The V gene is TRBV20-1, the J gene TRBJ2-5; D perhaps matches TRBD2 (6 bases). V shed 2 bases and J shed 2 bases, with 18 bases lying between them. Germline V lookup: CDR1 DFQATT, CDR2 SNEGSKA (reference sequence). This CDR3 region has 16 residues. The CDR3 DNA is TGCAGTGCTAGACGCTTTAACGGGAGTCCACAAGAGACCCAGTACTTC. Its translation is CSARRFNGSPQETQYF.

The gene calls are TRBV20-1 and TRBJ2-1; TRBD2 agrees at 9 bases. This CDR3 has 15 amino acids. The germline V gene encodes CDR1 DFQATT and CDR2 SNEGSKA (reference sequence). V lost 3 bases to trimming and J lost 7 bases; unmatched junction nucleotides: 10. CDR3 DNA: TGCAGTGCTAGTTCCGCTAGCGGGGCCGGGAATGAGCAGTTCTTC. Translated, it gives CSASSASGAGNEQFF.

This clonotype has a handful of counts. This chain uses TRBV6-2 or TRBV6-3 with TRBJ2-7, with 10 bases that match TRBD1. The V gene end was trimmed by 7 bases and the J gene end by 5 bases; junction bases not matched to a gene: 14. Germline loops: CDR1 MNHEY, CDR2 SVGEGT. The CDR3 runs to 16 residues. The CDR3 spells CASIHPPGQGRHEQYF. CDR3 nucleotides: TGTGCCAGCATCCACCCTCCGGGACAGGGGCGACACGAGCAGTACTTC.

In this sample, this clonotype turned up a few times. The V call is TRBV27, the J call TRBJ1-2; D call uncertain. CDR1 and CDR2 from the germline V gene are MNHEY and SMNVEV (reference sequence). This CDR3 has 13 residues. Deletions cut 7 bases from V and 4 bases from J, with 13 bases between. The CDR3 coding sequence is TGTGCCAGCACCAAAACTGGGGTCTATGGCTACACCTTC. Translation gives CASTKTGVYGYTF.

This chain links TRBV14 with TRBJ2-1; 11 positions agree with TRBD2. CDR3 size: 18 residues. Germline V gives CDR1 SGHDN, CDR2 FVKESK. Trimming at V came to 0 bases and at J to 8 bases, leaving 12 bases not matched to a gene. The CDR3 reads CASSQDRLSSGRFDEQFF. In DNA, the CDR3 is TGTGCCAGCAGCCAAGATAGGCTCTCTAGCGGGAGGTTCGATGAGCAGTTCTTC.

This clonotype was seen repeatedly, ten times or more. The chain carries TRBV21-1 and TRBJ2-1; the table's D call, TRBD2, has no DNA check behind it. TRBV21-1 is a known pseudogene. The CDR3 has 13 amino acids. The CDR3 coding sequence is TGTGCCACCGCGGGAGACACATCCGATGAGCAGTTCTTC. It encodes CATAGDTSDEQFF.

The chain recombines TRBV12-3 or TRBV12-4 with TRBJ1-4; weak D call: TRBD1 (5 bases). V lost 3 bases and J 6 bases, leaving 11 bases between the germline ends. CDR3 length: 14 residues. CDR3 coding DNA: TGTGCCAGCAGTTTCGAGGGCAGGGATGAAAAACTGTTTTTT. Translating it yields CASSFEGRDEKLFF.

CDR3 in amino acids: CASSGPGQVNVNEQFF. CDR3 nucleotide sequence: TGTGCCAGCAGTGGTCCGGGACAGGTGAATGTCAATGAGCAGTTCTTC. V gene TRBV2 combines with J gene TRBJ2-1, with 8 positions matching TRBD1. Trimming removed 4 bases from V and 6 bases from J; junction bases left unmatched: 11. Germline V gene sequence: CDR1 SNHLY, CDR2 FYNNEI. The CDR3 has 16 amino acids. The full variable domain, its missing parts supplied by reference TRBV2 and TRBJ2-1, is EPEVTQTPSHQVTQMGQEVILRCVPISNHLYFYWYRQILGQKVEFLVSFYNNEISEKSEIFDDQFSVERPDGSNFTLKIRSTKLEDSAMYFCASSGPGQVNVNEQFFGPGTRLTVL.

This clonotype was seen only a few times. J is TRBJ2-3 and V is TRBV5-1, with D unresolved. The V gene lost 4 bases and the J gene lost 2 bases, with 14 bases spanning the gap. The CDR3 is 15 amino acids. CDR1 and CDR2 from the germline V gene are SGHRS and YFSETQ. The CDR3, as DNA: TGCGCCAGCAGCCCCCAGGTGGCATTCACAGATACGCAGTATTTT. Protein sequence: CASSPQVAFTDTQYF.

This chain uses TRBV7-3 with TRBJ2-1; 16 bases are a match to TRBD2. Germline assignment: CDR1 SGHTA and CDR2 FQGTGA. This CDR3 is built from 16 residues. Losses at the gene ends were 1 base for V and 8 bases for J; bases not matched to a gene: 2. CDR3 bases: TGTGCCAGCAGCTTAATTGGGACTAGCGGGGGGGATGAGCAGTTCTTC. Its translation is CASSLIGTSGGDEQFF.

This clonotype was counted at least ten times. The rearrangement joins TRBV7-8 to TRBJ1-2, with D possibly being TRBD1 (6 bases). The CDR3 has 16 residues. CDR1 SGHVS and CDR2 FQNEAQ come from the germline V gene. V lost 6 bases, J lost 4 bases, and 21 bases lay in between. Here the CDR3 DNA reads TGTGCCAGCAGACGTAGTACAGGGATGTTAGGCTATGGCTACACCTTC. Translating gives CASRRSTGMLGYGYTF.

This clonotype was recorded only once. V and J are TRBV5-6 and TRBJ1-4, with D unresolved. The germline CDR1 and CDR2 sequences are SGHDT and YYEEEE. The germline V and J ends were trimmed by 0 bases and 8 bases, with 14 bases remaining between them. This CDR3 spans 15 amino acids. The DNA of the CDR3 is TGTGCCAGCAGCTTGGCGAAGGGCTTTAGCGAAAAACTGTTTTTT. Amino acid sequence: CASSLAKGFSEKLFF.